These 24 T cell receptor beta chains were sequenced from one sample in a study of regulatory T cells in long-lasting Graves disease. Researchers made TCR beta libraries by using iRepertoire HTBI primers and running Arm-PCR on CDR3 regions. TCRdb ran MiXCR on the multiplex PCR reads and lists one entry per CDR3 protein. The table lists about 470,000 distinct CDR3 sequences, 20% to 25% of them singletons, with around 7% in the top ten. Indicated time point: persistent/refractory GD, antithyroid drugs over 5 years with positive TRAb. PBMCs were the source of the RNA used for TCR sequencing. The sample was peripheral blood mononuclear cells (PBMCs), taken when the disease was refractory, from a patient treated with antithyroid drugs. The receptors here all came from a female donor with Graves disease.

The DNA of the CDR3 is TGTGCCACCAGTGATCCCGGGTCTGACTCTCTCGGTGATACGCAGTATTTT. Translated, it gives CATSDPGSDSLGDTQYF. The chain links TRBV24-1 to TRBJ2-3; D call uncertain. V was trimmed by 3 bases and J by 6 bases, leaving 21 bases between them. In germline, CDR1 is KGHDR, CDR2 SFDVKD. The CDR3 is 17 amino acids.

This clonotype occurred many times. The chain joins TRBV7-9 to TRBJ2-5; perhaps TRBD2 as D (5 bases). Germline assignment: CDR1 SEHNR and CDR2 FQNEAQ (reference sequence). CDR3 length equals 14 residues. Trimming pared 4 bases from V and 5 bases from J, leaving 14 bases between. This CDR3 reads CASSSRGLGETQYF. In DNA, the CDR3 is TGTGCCAGCAGCTCCCGGGGTTTAGGGGAGACCCAGTACTTC.

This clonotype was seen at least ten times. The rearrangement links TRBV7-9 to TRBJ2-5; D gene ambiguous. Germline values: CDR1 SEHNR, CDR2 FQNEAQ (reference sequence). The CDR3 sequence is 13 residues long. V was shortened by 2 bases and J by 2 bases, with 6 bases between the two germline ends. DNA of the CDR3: TGTGCCAGCAGCTTACGGATTCAAGAGACCCAGTACTTC. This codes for CASSLRIQETQYF. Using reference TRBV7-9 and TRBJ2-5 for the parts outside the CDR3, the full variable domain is DTGVSQNPRHKITKRGQNVTFRCDPISEHNRLYWYRQTLGQGPEFLTYFQNEAQLEKSRLLSDRFSAERPKGSFSTLEIQRTEQGDSAMYLCASSLRIQETQYFGPGTRLLVL.

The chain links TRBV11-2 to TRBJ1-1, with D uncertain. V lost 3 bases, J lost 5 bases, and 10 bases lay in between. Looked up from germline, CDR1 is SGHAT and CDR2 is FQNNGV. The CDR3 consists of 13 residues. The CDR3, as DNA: TGTGCCAGCAGCTTCCCCGAGACAACTGAAGCTTTCTTT. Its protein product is CASSFPETTEAFF.

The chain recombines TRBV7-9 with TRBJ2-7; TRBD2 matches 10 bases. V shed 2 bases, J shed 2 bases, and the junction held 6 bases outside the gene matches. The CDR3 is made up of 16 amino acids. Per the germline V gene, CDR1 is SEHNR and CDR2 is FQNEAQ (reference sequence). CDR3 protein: CASSLSLAGETYEQYF. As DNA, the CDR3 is TGTGCCAGCAGCTTAAGCCTAGCGGGAGAGACCTACGAGCAGTACTTC.

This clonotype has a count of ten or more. CDR3 bases: TGTGCCGGCTCACGTACCTGGATAAAGCAGTACTTC. This encodes CAGSRTWIKQYF. The chain has TRBV27 and TRBJ2-7; no reliable D call. There are 12 residues in the CDR3. The germline gives CDR1 MNHEY, CDR2 SMNVEV (reference sequence). The V gene lost 11 bases and the J gene lost 8 bases, with 19 bases spanning the gap.

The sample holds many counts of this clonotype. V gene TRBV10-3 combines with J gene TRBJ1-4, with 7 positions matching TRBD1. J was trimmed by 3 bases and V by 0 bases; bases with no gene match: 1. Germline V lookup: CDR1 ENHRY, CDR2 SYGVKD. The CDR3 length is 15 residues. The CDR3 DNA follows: TGTGCCATCAGTGAGTCTACAGGGGCTAATGAAAAACTGTTTTTT. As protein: CAISESTGANEKLFF.

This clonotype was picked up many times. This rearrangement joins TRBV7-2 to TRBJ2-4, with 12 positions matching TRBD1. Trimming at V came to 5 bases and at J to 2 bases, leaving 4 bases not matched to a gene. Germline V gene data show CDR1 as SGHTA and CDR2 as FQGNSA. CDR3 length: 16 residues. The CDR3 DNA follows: TGTGCCAGCAGCGTGGGACAGGGGGCCTCCAAAAACATTCAGTACTTC. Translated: CASSVGQGASKNIQYF.

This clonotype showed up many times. CDR3 residues: CSAQLPQAPYGYTF. CDR3 bases: TGCAGTGCCCAGCTCCCCCAGGCTCCCTATGGCTACACCTTC. The V call is TRBV20-1, the J call TRBJ1-2, with D hard to call. CDR1 and CDR2 (germline): DFQATT, SNEGSKA (reference sequence). The CDR3 is made up of 14 amino acids. V was cut by 6 bases and J by 4 bases, with 18 bases left in between.

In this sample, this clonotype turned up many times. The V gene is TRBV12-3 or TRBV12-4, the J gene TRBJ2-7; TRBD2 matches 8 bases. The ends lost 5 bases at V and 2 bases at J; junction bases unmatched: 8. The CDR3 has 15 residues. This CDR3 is CASSPSGTSAYEQYF. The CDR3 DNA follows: TGTGCCAGCAGTCCTTCCGGGACTAGTGCCTACGAGCAGTACTTC.

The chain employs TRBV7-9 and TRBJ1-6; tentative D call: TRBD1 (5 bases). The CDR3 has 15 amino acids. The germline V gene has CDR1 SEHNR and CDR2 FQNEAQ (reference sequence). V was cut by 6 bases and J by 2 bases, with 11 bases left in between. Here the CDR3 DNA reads TGTGCCAGCAGAATTCAGGACACCTATAATTCACCCCTCCACTTT. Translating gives CASRIQDTYNSPLHF.

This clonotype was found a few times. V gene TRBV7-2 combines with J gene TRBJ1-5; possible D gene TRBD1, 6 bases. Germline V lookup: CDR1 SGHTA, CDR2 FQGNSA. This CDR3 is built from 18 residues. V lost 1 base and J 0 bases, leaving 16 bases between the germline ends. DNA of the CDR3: TGTGCCAGCAGCTTAGTAGGGGGGTCCCTATATAGCAATCAGCCCCAGCATTTT. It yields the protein CASSLVGGSLYSNQPQHF.

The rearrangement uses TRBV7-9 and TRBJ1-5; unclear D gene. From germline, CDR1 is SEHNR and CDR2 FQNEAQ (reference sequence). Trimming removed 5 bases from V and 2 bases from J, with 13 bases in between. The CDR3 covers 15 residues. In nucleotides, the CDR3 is TGTGCCAGCAGCACCTCGGGGTCGGGCAATCAGCCCCAGCATTTT. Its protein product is CASSTSGSGNQPQHF.

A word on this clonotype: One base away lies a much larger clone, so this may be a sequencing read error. The CDR3 DNA follows: TGTGCCAGCAACAACAGAAATGGAGAGACCCAGTACTTC. Translating it yields CASNNRNGETQYF. This sequence joins TRBV7-2 and TRBJ2-5; the D is unclear. Germline V lookup: CDR1 SGHTA, CDR2 FQGNSA. V was shortened by 7 bases and J by 4 bases, with 13 bases between the two germline ends. This CDR3 is built from 13 residues.

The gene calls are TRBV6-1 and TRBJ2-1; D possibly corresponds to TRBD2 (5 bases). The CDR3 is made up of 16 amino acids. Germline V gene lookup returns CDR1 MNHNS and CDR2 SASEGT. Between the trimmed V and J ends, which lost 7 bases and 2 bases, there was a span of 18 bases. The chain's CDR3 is CASTTLRGPAYNEQFF. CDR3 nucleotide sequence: TGTGCCAGCACCACCCTGAGAGGGCCTGCCTACAATGAGCAGTTCTTC.

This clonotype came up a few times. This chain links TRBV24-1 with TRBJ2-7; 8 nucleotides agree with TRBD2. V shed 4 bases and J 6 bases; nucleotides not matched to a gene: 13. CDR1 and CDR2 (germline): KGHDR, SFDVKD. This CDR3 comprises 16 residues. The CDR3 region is CATSDVGTSGLGEQYF. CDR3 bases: TGTGCCACCAGTGACGTCGGGACTAGTGGTTTGGGCGAGCAGTACTTC.

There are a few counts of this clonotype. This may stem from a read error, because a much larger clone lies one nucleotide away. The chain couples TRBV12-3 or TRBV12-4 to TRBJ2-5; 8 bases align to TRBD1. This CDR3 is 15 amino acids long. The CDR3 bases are TGTGCCAGCAGCACGACAGGGGATTGGCAAGAGGCCCAGTACTTC. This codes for CASSTTGDWQEAQYF.

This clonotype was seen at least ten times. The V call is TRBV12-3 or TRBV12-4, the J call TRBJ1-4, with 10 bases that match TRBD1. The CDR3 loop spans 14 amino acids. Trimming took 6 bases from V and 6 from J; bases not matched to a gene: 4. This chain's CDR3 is CASSAGTGDEKLFF. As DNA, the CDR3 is TGTGCCAGCAGCGCCGGGACAGGGGATGAAAAACTGTTTTTT.

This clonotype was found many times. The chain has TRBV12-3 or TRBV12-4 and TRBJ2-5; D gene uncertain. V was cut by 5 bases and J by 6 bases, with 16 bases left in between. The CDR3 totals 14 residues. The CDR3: CASSTPDLGKTQYF. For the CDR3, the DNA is TGTGCCAGCAGTACCCCGGACCTGGGCAAGACCCAGTACTTC.

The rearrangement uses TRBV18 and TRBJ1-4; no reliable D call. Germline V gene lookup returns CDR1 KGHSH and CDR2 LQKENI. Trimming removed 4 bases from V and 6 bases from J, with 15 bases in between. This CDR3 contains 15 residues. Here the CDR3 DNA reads TGTGCCAGCTCACGGAAAGCGACGGCGGATGAAAAACTGTTTTTT. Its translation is CASSRKATADEKLFF.

DNA of the CDR3: TGCAGCGTTGAAGTAGGGGGGATTGGGCCCCAGCATTTT. Residues: CSVEVGGIGPQHF. The rearrangement joins TRBV29-1 to TRBJ1-5; D may be TRBD1 (6 bases). V was cut by 1 base and J by 9 bases, with 13 bases left in between. Per the germline V gene, CDR1 is SQVTM and CDR2 is ANQGSEA. CDR3 length: 13 amino acids.

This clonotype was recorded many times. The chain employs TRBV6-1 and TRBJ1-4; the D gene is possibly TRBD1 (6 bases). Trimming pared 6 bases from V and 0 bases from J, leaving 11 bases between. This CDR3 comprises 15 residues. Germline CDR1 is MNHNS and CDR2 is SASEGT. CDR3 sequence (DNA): TGTGCCAGCAGCCGATCAGGGGCAACTAATGAAAAACTGTTTTTT. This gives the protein CASSRSGATNEKLFF.

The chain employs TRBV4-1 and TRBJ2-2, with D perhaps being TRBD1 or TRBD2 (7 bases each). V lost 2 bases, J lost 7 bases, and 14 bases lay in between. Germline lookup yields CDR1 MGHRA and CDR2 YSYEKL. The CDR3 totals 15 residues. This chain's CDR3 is CASSQTTGEGGELFF. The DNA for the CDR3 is TGCGCCAGCAGCCAAACCACAGGGGAGGGCGGGGAGCTGTTTTTT.

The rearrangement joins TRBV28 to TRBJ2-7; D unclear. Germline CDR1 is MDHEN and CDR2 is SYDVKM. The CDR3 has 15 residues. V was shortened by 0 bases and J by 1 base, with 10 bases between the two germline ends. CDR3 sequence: CASSLWAEGSYEQYF. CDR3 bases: TGTGCCAGCAGTTTATGGGCCGAAGGGTCCTACGAGCAGTACTTC.